The present entry profiles one T cell receptor (beta chain) with its context. The data derive from a study of blood T cell repertoires in COVID-19. Study summary: Researchers got acute and convalescent COVID-19 samples from the United States, Italy and Spain. PBMCs, B-cell-depleted T cells, or T cells provided the cDNA or gDNA that made up the material.

V trimming: 4 bases; J trimming: 0 bases; junction bases outside the gene matches: 4. The germline gives CDR1 MNHNS, CDR2 SASEGT. CDR3 length equals 16 residues. As handled by the study authors: Estimates of nucleated cell counts were drawn from the amplification of reference gene primers. Generated by immunoSEQ multiplex PCR, the TCRdb table keeps only in-frame clones and is missing some. That table supplies the V and J calls and clone size; D and trimming were determined from the DNA. Of 200,000 to 300,000 clones in the sample, about three quarters are singletons; the top ten hold over 3%. Specimen: peripheral blood. The origin of this receptor is an elderly woman with acute or convalescent COVID-19. This chain connects TRBV6-1 to TRBJ2-7, with TRBD1 matching 12 bases. This CDR3 reads CASSGGTGGSSYEQYF. The CDR3 DNA follows: TGTGCCAGCAGTGGGGGGACAGGGGGCAGCTCCTACGAGCAGTACTTC.